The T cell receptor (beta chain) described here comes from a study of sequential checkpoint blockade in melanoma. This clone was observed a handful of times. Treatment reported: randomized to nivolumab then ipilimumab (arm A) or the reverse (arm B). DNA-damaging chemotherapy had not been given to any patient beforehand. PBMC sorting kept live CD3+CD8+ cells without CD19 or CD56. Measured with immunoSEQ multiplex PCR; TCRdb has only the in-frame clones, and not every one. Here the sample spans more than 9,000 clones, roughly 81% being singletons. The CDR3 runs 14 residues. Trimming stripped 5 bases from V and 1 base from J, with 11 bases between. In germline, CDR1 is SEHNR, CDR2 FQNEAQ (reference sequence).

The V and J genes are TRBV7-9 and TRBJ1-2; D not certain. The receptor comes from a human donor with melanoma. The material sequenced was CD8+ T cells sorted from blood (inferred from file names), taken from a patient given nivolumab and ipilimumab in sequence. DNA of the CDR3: TGTGCCAGCAGCCCCGCCCCACTTAACTATGGCTACACCTTC. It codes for CASSPAPLNYGYTF.